The clone carrying this TCR beta chain came up once. Its antigen is currently unknown. The data stem from a study of cytomegalovirus exposure and HLA in healthy donors. CDR3 length: 14 residues. Germline-derived CDR1 and CDR2 are LGHNA and YSLEER. V lost 4 bases and J lost 4, with 13 bases in between. 60 Vbeta and 13 Jbeta primers were used in PCR. Profiled with immunoSEQ multiplex PCR; TCRdb holds only in-frame clones, not every one. The data contain about 88,000 clones, 69% of them seen just once; the ten biggest clones take up approximately 2.7%. Findings and limits, study-wide: Confirmation was obtained in vitro that a few CMV-associated chains are specific for CMV antigens. Exclusion applied to some V segments, including TRBV6-2 and TRBV6-3, as they were indistinguishable. The study listed approximately 160 cytomegalovirus-associated TCR beta chains. Trimming of TCR beta V- and J-genes showed a link, identified in a later analysis, to a missense DCLRE1C variant.

The receptor comes from a man aged 45-65 years in good health and CMV-seronegative. Sequencing input: PBMCs. The V call is TRBV4-3, the J call TRBJ1-2; possible D gene TRBD1, 5 bases. CDR3 protein: CASSPTRGSYGYTF. The CDR3 DNA reads as TGCGCCAGCAGCCCCACTCGGGGGTCCTATGGCTACACCTTC.